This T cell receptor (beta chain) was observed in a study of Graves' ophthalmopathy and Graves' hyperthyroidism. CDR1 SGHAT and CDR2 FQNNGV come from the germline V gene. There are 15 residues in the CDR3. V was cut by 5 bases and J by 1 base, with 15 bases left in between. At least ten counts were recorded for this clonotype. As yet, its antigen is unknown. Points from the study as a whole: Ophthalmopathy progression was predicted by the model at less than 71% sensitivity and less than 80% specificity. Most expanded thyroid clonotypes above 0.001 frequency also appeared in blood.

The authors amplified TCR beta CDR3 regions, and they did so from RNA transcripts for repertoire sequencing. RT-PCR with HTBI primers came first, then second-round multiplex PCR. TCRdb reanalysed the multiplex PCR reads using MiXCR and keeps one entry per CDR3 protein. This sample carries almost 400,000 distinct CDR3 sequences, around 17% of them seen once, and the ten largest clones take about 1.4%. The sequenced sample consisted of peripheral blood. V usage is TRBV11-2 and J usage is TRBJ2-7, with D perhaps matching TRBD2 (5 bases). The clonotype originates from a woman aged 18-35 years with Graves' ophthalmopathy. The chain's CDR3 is CASSLYTRASYEQYF. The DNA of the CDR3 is TGTGCCAGCAGCCTCTACACGCGGGCATCCTACGAGCAGTACTTC.